This TCR beta chain emerged from a study of cytomegalovirus exposure and HLA in healthy donors. This PCR relied on a set of 60 Vbeta primers and 13 Jbeta primers. The assay was immunoSEQ multiplex PCR, and TCRdb's table has in-frame clones only and misses some. This sample has roughly 200,000 clones; around 80% occur once, and the top ten carry approximately 4.4%. This sequence was found in a woman between 25 and 40 years old in good health and CMV-seropositive. Sequencing was performed on PBMCs.

The DNA of the CDR3 is TGTGCCAGCAGCCACGGGGTCGGGACAGGGGCCCCCTACGAGCAGTACTTC. This translates into CASSHGVGTGAPYEQYF. This chain connects TRBV9 to TRBJ2-7; 10 nucleotides match TRBD1. Germline V gene lookup returns CDR1 SGDLS and CDR2 YYNGEE. This CDR3 has 17 amino acids. J gave up 2 bases and V 4 bases, and 12 bases lay outside the gene matches. Complete variable domain (other parts from reference TRBV9 and TRBJ2-7): DSGVTQTPKHLITATGQRVTLRCSPRSGDLSVYWYQQSLDQGLQFLIQYYNGEERAKGNILERFSAQQFPDLHSELNLSSLELGDSALYFCASSHGVGTGAPYEQYFGPGTRLTVT.